This T cell receptor (beta chain) was recorded in a study of T cells in Graves' hyperthyroidism and ophthalmopathy. Study-wide points: Most thyroid clonotypes expanded above 0.001 appeared in blood too.

Using RNA transcripts as the source, TCR beta CDR3 regions were amplified. With the HTBI primer set, the TCR CDR3 went through a first round of RT-PCR. MiXCR was run by TCRdb on the multiplex PCR reads, yielding one entry per CDR3 protein. Of 500,000 to 750,000 distinct CDR3 sequences listed, around 45% are singletons. Diagnoses used clinical symptoms, serum thyroxine and TRAb, thyroid ultrasound and orbital computed tomography. About this clonotype: Antigen unknown. Since no conserved phenylalanine or tryptophan closes the CDR3, a read error is the likely cause. It is unclear where the CDR3 begins or ends on the DNA, so no DNA is shown, and the CDR3 is as TCRdb lists it.

The receptor was derived from a woman in her late teens or twenties with Graves' hyperthyroidism. Sample: peripheral blood or thyroid tissue (not recorded which).

The chain's CDR3 is CASSQGGLQ. The chain is built from TRBV4-2 and TRBJ2-5; the table's TRBD1 call for D was not verified on the DNA. Germline CDR1 reads LGHNA; CDR2 reads YNFKEQ. The CDR3 comprises 9 residues, both ends counted.